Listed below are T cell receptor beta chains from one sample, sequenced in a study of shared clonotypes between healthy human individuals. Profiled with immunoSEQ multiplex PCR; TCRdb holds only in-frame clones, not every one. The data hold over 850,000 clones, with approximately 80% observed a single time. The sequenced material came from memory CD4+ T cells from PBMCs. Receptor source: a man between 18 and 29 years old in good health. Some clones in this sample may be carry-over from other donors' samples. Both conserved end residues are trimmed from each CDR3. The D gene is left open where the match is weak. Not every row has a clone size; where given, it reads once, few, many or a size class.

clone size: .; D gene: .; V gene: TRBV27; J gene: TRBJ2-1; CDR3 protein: ASRPRLSEGYNEQF
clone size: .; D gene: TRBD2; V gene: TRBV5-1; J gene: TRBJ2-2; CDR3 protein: ASSTGGTSSNGELF
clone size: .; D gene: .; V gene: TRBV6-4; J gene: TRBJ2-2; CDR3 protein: ASSAARTSNTGELF
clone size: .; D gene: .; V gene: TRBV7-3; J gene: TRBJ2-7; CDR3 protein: ASSLGRGYEQY
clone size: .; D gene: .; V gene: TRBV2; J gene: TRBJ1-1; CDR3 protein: ASSEATWRTEAF
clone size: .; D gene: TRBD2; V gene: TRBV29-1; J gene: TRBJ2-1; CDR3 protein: SVGRESYNEQF
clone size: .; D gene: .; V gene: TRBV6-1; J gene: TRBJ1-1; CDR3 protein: ASSVQPRGNTEAF
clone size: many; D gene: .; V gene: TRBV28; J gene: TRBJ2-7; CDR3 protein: ASSLFRTTYYEQY
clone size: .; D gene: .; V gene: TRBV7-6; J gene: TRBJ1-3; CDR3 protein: ASSRSQGLTGNTIY
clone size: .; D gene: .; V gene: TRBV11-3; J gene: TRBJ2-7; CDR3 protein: ASSGPSYEQY
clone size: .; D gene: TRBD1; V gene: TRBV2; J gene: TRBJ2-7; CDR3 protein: ASSGGQGNSYEQY
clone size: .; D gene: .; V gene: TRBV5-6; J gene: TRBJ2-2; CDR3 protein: ASSLWDGSNTGELF
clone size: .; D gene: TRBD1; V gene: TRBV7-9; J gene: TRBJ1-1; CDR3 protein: ASSPRTGRNTEAF
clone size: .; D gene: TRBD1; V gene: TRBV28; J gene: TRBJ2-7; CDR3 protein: ASSSSGTGVYEQY
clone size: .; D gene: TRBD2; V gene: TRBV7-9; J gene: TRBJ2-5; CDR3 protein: ASTETLAGVGTQY
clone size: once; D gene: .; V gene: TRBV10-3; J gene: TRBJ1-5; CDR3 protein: ASSPGLIQPQH
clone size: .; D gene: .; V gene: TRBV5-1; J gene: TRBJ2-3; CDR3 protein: ASSKQGPDTQY
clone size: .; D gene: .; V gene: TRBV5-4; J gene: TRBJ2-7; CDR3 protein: ASSLGGIPNEQY
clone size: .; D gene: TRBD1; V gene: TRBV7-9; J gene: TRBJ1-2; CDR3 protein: ASSRMTGTYGYT
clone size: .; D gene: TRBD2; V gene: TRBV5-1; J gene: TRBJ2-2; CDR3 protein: ASSEQAGYTGELF
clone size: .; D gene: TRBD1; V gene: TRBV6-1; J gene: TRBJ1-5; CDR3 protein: ASSGTDNQPQH
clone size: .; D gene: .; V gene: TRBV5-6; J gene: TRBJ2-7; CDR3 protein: ASSLAGSSYEQY
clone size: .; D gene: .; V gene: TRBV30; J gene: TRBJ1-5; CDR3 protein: AGIQGLGNQPQH
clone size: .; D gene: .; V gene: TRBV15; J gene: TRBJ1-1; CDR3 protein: ATSREFGINTEAF
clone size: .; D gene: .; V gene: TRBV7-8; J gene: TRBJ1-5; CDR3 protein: ASSPSGREQPQH
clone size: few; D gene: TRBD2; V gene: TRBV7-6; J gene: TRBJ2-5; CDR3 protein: ASSTPGTGGGETQY
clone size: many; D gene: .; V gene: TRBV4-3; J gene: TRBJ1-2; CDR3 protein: ASSQDWQPTNYGYT
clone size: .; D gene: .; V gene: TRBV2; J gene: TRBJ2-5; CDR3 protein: ASQGPSQETQY